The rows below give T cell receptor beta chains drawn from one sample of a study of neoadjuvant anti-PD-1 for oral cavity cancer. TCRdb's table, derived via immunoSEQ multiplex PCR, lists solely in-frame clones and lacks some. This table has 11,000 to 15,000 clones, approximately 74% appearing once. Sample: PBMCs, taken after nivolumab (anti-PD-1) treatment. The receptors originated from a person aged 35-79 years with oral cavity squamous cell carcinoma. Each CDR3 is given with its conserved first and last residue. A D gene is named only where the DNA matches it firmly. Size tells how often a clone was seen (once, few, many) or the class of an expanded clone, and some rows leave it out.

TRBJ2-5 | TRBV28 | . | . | CAASERSQETQYF | TGTGCCGCTTCCGAGCGGAGTCAAGAGACCCAGTACTTC
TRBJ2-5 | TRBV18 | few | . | CASSDLLKETQYF | TGTGCCAGCTCCGATCTACTAAAAGAGACCCAGTACTTC
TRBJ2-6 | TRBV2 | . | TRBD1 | CASSYGQAGANVLTF | TGTGCCAGCAGCTACGGACAGGCTGGGGCCAACGTCCTGACTTTC
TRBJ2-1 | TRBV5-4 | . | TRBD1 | CASSLSGGASNEQFF | TGTGCCAGCAGCTTGTCAGGGGGCGCCTCTAATGAGCAGTTCTTC
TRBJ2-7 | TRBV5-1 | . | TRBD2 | CASSLSGGIHEQYF | TGCGCCAGCAGCTTGTCCGGGGGGATACACGAGCAGTACTTC
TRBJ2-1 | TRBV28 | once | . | CASSPEGVDEQFF | TGTGCCAGCAGCCCGGAGGGGGTCGATGAGCAGTTCTTC
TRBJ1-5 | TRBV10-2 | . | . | CASSEAGGNQPQHF | TGCGCCAGCAGTGAGGCAGGGGGCAATCAGCCCCAGCATTTT
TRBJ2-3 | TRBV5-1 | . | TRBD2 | CASSLVGLANADTQYF | TGCGCCAGCAGCTTGGTGGGACTAGCGAACGCAGATACGCAGTATTTT
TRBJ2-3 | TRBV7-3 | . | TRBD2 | CASSPGGGPTDTQYF | TGTGCCAGCAGTCCGGGCGGGGGGCCCACAGATACGCAGTATTTT
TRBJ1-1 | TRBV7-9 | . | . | CASSYQGKSTEAFF | TGTGCCAGCAGCTACCAGGGTAAGAGCACTGAAGCTTTCTTT
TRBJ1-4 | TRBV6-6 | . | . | CASSYSDLVFF | TGTGCCAGCAGTTACTCGGATTTGGTGTTTTTT
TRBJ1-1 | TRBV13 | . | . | CASSSRPSGAFF | TGTGCCAGCAGCTCCCGACCCTCAGGGGCTTTCTTT
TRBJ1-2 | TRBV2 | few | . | CASSGPGTAYGYTF | TGTGCCAGCAGCGGACCCGGGACGGCCTATGGCTACACCTTC
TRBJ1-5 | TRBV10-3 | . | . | CAISESGGGNQPQHF | TGTGCCATCAGTGAGTCAGGAGGGGGCAATCAGCCCCAGCATTTT
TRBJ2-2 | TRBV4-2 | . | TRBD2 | CASSRRLADTGELFF | TGTGCCAGCAGCCGCAGACTAGCGGACACCGGGGAGCTGTTTTTT
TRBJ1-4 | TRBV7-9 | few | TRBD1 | CATGGEKLFF | TGTGCCACAGGGGGTGAAAAACTGTTTTTT
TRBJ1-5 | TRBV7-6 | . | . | CASSSSINQPQHF | TGTGCCAGCAGCTCATCCATAAATCAGCCCCAGCATTTT
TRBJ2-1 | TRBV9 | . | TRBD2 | CASTPAAGGTWDEQFF | TGTGCCAGCACGCCTGCAGCGGGAGGGACTTGGGATGAGCAGTTCTTC
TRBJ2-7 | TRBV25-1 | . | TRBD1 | CASSERGRGEQYF | TGTGCCAGCAGTGAAAGGGGGCGCGGCGAGCAGTACTTC
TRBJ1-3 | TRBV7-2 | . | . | CASSFREENTIYF | TGTGCCAGCAGCTTCAGGGAAGAAAACACCATATATTTT
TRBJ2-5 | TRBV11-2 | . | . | CASTIMGFQETQYF | TGTGCCAGCACCATAATGGGTTTTCAAGAGACCCAGTACTTC
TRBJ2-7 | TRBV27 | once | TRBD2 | CASLNTGSSGRYEQYF | TGTGCCAGCCTTAATACCGGGTCTAGCGGGAGGTACGAGCAGTACTTC
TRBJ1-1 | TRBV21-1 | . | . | CASSLTVAANTEAFF | TGTGCCAGCAGCTTAACGGTGGCAGCGAACACTGAAGCTTTCTTT
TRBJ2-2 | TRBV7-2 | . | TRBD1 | CASRQGTGFAGELFF | TGTGCCAGCCGCCAGGGGACAGGGTTCGCCGGGGAGCTGTTTTTT
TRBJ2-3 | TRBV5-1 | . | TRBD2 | CASSLGLAGEGTDTQYF | TGCGCCAGCAGCTTGGGACTAGCGGGAGAGGGCACAGATACGCAGTATTTT
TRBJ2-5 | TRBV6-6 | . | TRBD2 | CASSLGRAVLAETQYF | TGTGCCAGCAGTCTCGGGAGGGCCGTCCTTGCAGAGACCCAGTACTTC
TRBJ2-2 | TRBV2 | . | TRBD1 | CASRGTVAGTGELFF | TGTGCCAGCAGAGGGACAGTTGCTGGCACCGGGGAGCTGTTTTTT
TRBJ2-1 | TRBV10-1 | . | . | CASIAFARDEQFF | TGCGCCAGCATCGCGTTTGCGCGGGATGAGCAGTTCTTC
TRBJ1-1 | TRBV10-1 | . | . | CASSEFTGPTSLSGAFF | TGCGCCAGCAGTGAGTTTACAGGACCTACCTCCCTTTCGGGAGCTTTCTTT
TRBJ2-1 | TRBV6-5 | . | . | CASSYSRGLPYNEQFF | TGTGCCAGCAGTTACTCACGGGGCCTCCCCTACAATGAGCAGTTCTTC
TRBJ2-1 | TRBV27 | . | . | CASSLQGSNEQFF | TGTGCCAGCAGTTTACAGGGGAGCAATGAGCAGTTCTTC
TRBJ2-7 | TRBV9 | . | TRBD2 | CASSVALWTSGNPYEQYF | TGTGCCAGCAGCGTCGCCCTCTGGACTAGCGGGAATCCCTACGAGCAGTACTTC
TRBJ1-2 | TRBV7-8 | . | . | CASSIRDTRGYGYTF | TGTGCCAGCAGCATTCGGGACACCCGGGGCTATGGCTACACCTTC
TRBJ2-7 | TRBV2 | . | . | CASSLRTGAYEQYF | TGTGCCAGCAGTCTGAGAACGGGAGCCTACGAGCAGTACTTC
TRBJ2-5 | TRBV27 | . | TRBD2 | CASSFSSGDYETQYF | TGTGCCAGCAGTTTTTCTAGCGGGGACTACGAGACCCAGTACTTC
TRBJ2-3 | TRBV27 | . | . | CASKKAATDTQYF | TGTGCCAGCAAAAAGGCGGCGACAGATACGCAGTATTTT
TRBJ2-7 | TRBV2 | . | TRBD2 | CASSELAGGRENEQYF | TGTGCCAGCAGTGAGCTAGCGGGAGGGAGGGAGAACGAGCAGTACTTC
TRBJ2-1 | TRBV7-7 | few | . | CASSPDSNNEQFF | TGTGCTAGCAGTCCTGACTCGAACAATGAGCAGTTCTTC
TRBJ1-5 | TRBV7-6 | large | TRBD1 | CASSLETGVEQPQHF | TGTGCCAGCAGCCTCGAAACAGGGGTTGAACAGCCCCAGCATTTT
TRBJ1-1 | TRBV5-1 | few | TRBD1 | CASSPGRQGSTEAFF | TGCGCCAGCAGCCCCGGACGACAGGGTAGCACTGAAGCTTTCTTT
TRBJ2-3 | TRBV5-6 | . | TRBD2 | CASSLGGRAWGTQYF | TGTGCCAGCAGCCTCGGCGGGAGGGCCTGGGGGACGCAGTATTTT
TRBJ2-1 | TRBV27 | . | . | CASSSPSRGHEQFF | TGTGCCAGCAGTTCGCCATCCAGGGGCCATGAGCAGTTCTTC
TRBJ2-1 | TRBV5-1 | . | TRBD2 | CASSATSGTYNEQFF | TGCGCCAGCAGCGCTACTAGCGGCACTTACAATGAGCAGTTCTTC
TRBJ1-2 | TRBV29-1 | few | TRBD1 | CSVLTPGQIYGYTF | TGCAGCGTCCTCACACCGGGACAGATTTATGGCTACACCTTC
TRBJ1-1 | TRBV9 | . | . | CASSVAGMGGLNTEAFF | TGTGCCAGCAGCGTAGCGGGTATGGGAGGGTTGAACACTGAAGCTTTCTTT
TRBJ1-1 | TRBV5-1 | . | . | CASSLMTVNTEAFF | TGCGCCAGCAGCTTGATGACAGTGAACACTGAAGCTTTCTTT
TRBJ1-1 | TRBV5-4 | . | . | CASSLRDLQGTEAFF | TGTGCCAGCAGCCTAAGGGATCTGCAGGGTACTGAAGCTTTCTTT
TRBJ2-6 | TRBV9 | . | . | CASSVTWGANVLTF | TGTGCCAGCAGCGTTACGTGGGGGGCCAACGTCCTGACTTTC
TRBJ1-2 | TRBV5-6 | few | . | CASSFGRLGDYYGYTF | TGTGCCAGCAGCTTCGGTAGGTTGGGGGACTACTATGGCTACACCTTC
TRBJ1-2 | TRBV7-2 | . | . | CASSSLQGSGYTF | TGTGCCAGCAGCTCACTGCAGGGGTCGGGCTACACCTTC
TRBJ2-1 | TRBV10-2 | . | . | CASMGDTLQDEQFF | TGCGCCAGCATGGGGGATACCCTACAAGATGAGCAGTTCTTC
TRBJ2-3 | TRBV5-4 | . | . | CASSLDTIASTDTQYF | TGTGCCAGCAGCTTGGACACGATTGCAAGCACAGATACGCAGTATTTT
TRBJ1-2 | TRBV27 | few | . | CASSRDMTYGYTF | TGTGCCAGCAGCCGGGACATGACCTATGGCTACACCTTC
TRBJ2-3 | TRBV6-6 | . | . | CASTDRPADTQYF | TGTGCCAGCACCGACAGACCGGCAGATACGCAGTATTTT
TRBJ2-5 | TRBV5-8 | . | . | CASGSRPDQETQYF | TGTGCCAGCGGCTCAAGACCCGACCAAGAGACCCAGTACTTC
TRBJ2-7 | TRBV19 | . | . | CASSMTGHYEQYF | TGTGCCAGTAGTATGACAGGACATTACGAGCAGTACTTC
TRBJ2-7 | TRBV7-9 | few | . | CASSAETGSGEQYF | TGTGCCAGCAGCGCGGAGACAGGTTCTGGGGAGCAGTACTTC
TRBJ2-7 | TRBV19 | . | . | CASSWGYSYEQYF | TGTGCCAGTTCTTGGGGCTACTCCTACGAGCAGTACTTC
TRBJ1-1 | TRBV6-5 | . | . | CASSYPGSEAFF | TGTGCCAGCAGTTACCCCGGGAGTGAAGCTTTCTTT